Following are 21 T cell receptor beta chains from one sample sequenced in a study of identical twins. TCRdb reanalysed the 5' RACE reads using MiXCR and keeps one entry per CDR3 protein. The top ten clones hold roughly 15% of a sample with around 230,000 distinct CDR3 sequences, approximately 7.1% of them seen once. This sample was also put to use in a study of T cells expressing NK-cell markers.

The specimen was CD8+ T cells sorted from blood. The origin of the receptors is a woman aged 18-29 years in good health.

This clonotype has just a few counts. The CDR3 coding sequence is TGCGCCAGCAGCTTAGGGACACTTAGTCACACCGGGGAGCTGTTTTTT. Amino acid sequence: CASSLGTLSHTGELFF. The rearrangement links TRBV5-1 to TRBJ2-2; D is possibly TRBD1 (6 bases). CDR1 SGHRS and CDR2 YFSETQ come from the germline V gene. The V gene lost 2 bases and the J gene lost 3 bases, with 14 bases spanning the gap. The CDR3 has 16 amino acids. The whole variable domain, filled in from reference TRBV5-1 and TRBJ2-2, reads KAGVTQTPRYLIKTRGQQVTLSCSPISGHRSVSWYQQTPGQGLQFLFEYFSETQRNKGNFPGRFSGRQFSNSRSEMNVSTLELGDSALYLCASSLGTLSHTGELFFGEGSRLTVL.

This clonotype came up a few times. The chain carries TRBV13 and TRBJ2-2; D is unclear. V shed 5 bases and J shed 9 bases, with 22 bases lying between them. Looked up from germline, CDR1 is PRHDT and CDR2 is FYEKMQ (reference sequence). This CDR3 region has 16 residues. CDR3 sequence: CASSIPASRDERELFF. In DNA, the CDR3 is TGTGCCAGCAGCATACCGGCCAGTCGTGATGAGCGGGAGCTGTTTTTT.

This clonotype was detected only a few times. V is TRBV4-2 and J is TRBJ1-2, with 7 positions matching TRBD1. CDR3 length: 15 amino acids. V trimming: 2 bases; J trimming: 6 bases; junction bases outside the gene matches: 9. Germline V gene data show CDR1 as LGHNA and CDR2 as YNFKEQ. CDR3 region: CASSQFTGAQDGYTF. The CDR3 DNA sequence: TGTGCCAGCAGCCAATTCACAGGGGCTCAGGATGGCTACACCTTC.

This clonotype was seen repeatedly, ten times or more. The chain combines TRBV7-9 with TRBJ2-5; D is uncertain. The V gene's germline CDR1 is SEHNR and CDR2 FQNEAQ (reference sequence). Trimming cost V 5 bases and J 3 bases, with 13 bases left between them. The CDR3 has 14 amino acids. This CDR3 is CASSLRSEKETQYF. The CDR3 bases are TGTGCCAGCAGCCTCCGGTCGGAGAAAGAGACCCAGTACTTC.

This clonotype has ten or more counts. The chain uses TRBV29-1 and TRBJ2-1, with a weak D call TRBD2 (5 bases). Germline V gene sequence: CDR1 SQVTM, CDR2 ANQGSEA. The V and J ends lost 4 bases and 6 bases respectively, with 13 bases between them. This CDR3 region has 13 residues. The CDR3 region has the DNA TGCAGCGTTGTAACGGGATTTGGCAATGAGCAGTTCTTC. This gives the protein CSVVTGFGNEQFF.

This clonotype was observed a handful of times. The CDR3 nucleotides are TGCAGTATGGTAAACTCCTACAATGAGCAGTTCTTC. This gives the protein CSMVNSYNEQFF. The chain links TRBV20-1 to TRBJ2-1; D uncertain. CDR3 length: 12 residues. Trimming removed 8 bases at V and 0 bases at J, with 8 bases between. Germline V gene sequence: CDR1 DFQATT, CDR2 SNEGSKA (reference sequence).

The sample holds many counts of this clonotype. The chain is built from TRBV6-1 and TRBJ2-2; no clear D gene. Germline V gene sequence: CDR1 MNHNS, CDR2 SASEGT. This CDR3 region has 13 residues. Trimming removed 5 bases from V and 4 bases from J, with 8 bases in between. The CDR3 region is CASSLSATGELFF. DNA for the CDR3: TGTGCCAGCAGTTTAAGCGCCACCGGGGAGCTGTTTTTT.

This clonotype was counted between two and nine times. The V gene is TRBV7-6, the J gene TRBJ2-1, with D possibly TRBD2 on 5 matching bases. The CDR3 length is 17 residues. V lost 1 base and J 7 bases, leaving 20 bases between the germline ends. Looked up from germline, CDR1 is SGHVS and CDR2 is FNYEAQ. The CDR3 DNA is TGTGCCAGCAGCTTAGTGGGTGGGAAGATGGGGAGAAATGAGCAGTTCTTC. Encoded protein: CASSLVGGKMGRNEQFF.

Only a few counts were recorded for this clonotype. Because the CDR3 is missing its conserved closing phenylalanine or tryptophan, this is likely a read error. The chain joins TRBV12-3 or TRBV12-4 to TRBJ2-2; D gene ambiguous. V lost 6 bases, J lost 10 bases, and 9 bases lay in between. This CDR3 contains 11 residues. CDR3 in amino acids: CASRSPEELFL. In DNA form, the CDR3 reads TGTGCCAGCAGGAGTCCCGAGGAGCTGTTTCTT.

This clonotype was counted at least ten times. The chain combines TRBV29-1 with TRBJ2-1, with a weak D call TRBD2 (5 bases). Germline CDR1 SQVTM, CDR2 ANQGSEA. V shed 4 bases and J shed 4 bases, with 11 bases lying between them. The CDR3 is 13 amino acids. CDR3 loop: CSVAQRMYNEQFF. The CDR3 DNA sequence: TGCAGCGTTGCCCAGCGGATGTACAATGAGCAGTTCTTC.

The chain is built from TRBV20-1 and TRBJ2-7; D may be TRBD1 (5 bases). V was pared by 3 bases and J by 1 base, with 13 bases between. Germline V gives CDR1 DFQATT, CDR2 SNEGSKA (reference sequence). The CDR3 consists of 14 residues. In DNA form, the CDR3 reads TGCAGTGCTAGTCCTCAAGGGGCATCCTACGAGCAGTACTTC. It yields the protein CSASPQGASYEQYF.

This clonotype was counted ten times or more. This chain links TRBV5-1 with TRBJ2-2; 9 bases line up with TRBD1. V dropped 4 bases and J dropped 3; count of bases not matched to a gene: 13. CDR1 and CDR2 from the germline V gene are SGHRS and YFSETQ. There are 18 residues in the CDR3. The CDR3 is CASSKTTPGQGYTGELFF. In DNA form, the CDR3 reads TGCGCCAGCAGCAAAACCACGCCGGGACAGGGTTACACCGGGGAGCTGTTTTTT.

This clonotype was detected a few times. The chain combines TRBV12-3 or TRBV12-4 with TRBJ2-7, with D possibly matching TRBD2 (6 bases). V was pared by 3 bases and J by 4 bases, with 16 bases between. This CDR3 is 15 amino acids long. The CDR3 is CASSFSVAGLYEQYF. CDR3 sequence (DNA): TGTGCCAGCAGTTTCTCGGTGGCGGGACTGTACGAGCAGTACTTC.

This clonotype has just a few counts. CDR3 in DNA: TGTGCTAGTGGTTTGGGAGGGACTTCCCGGGATACGCAGTATTTT. The encoded protein is CASGLGGTSRDTQYF. The genes are TRBV12-5 and TRBJ2-3, with a possible D match to TRBD2 (6 bases). With 1 base removed from V and 6 bases from J, the gap between germline ends came to 14 bases. Germline V gene data show CDR1 as LGHNT and CDR2 as FRNRAP. There are 15 residues in the CDR3. The full variable domain, completed using reference TRBV12-5 and TRBJ2-3, is DARVTQTPRHKVTEMGQEVTMRCQPILGHNTVFWYRQTMMQGLELLAYFRNRAPLDDSGMPKDRFSAEMPDATLATLKIQPSEPRDSAVYFCASGLGGTSRDTQYFGPGTRLTVL.

This clonotype was observed many times. The CDR3 coding sequence is TGTGCCAGCTCACCGGGGACTAGCGGGAGGGCCGCCACAGATACGCAGTATTTT. Its protein product is CASSPGTSGRAATDTQYF. The chain joins TRBV18 to TRBJ2-3, with 16 bases identical to TRBD2. The V gene end was trimmed by 3 bases and the J gene end by 2 bases; junction bases not matched to a gene: 5. The germline gives CDR1 KGHSH, CDR2 LQKENI. The CDR3 loop spans 18 amino acids.

The chain recombines TRBV3-1 with TRBJ2-7; D possibly matches TRBD1 or TRBD2 (5 bases each). The CDR3 extends over 14 amino acids. Germline V CDR1 and CDR2: LGHDT, YNNKEL (reference sequence). V lost 4 bases and J lost 3, with 13 bases in between. This CDR3 reads CASSPWDGYYEQYF. The CDR3 nucleotides are TGTGCCAGCAGCCCCTGGGACGGCTACTACGAGCAGTACTTC.

This clonotype was observed a handful of times. This chain uses TRBV2 with TRBJ2-2; D uncertain. Germline CDR1 is SNHLY and CDR2 is FYNNEI. The CDR3 loop spans 15 amino acids. V was clipped by 10 bases and J by 6 bases, with 21 bases between them. The CDR3 nucleotides are TGTGCCATCCTCAGGACGCAGCCTCCTGCCGGGGAGCTGTTTTTT. This codes for CAILRTQPPAGELFF.

This clonotype has a count of ten or more. The chain uses TRBV5-1 and TRBJ2-5, with 9 bases identical to TRBD2. The length of the CDR3 is 14 residues. The germline V gene has CDR1 SGHRS and CDR2 YFSETQ. The V segment lost 4 bases and the J segment 7 bases; nucleotides outside the gene matches: 8. Here the CDR3 reads CASSPGLAFRTQYF. As DNA, the CDR3 is TGCGCCAGCAGCCCGGGACTAGCCTTTAGGACCCAGTACTTC.

The chain has TRBV2 and TRBJ2-7, with TRBD2 as a possible D gene (5 bases). The V gene lost 3 bases and the J gene lost 4 bases, with 22 bases spanning the gap. The CDR3 runs to 17 residues. The V gene's germline CDR1 is SNHLY and CDR2 FYNNEI. CDR3 residues: CASSELHEGDSVYEQYF. CDR3 bases: TGTGCCAGCAGTGAGCTACACGAGGGAGATTCCGTTTACGAGCAGTACTTC.

This clonotype came up a few times. The rearrangement joins TRBV7-9 to TRBJ2-3; no clear D gene. CDR1 SEHNR and CDR2 FQNEAQ come from the germline V gene (reference sequence). The CDR3 has 15 residues. V dropped 5 bases and J dropped 1 base, with 13 bases sitting between them. The CDR3 DNA follows: TGTGCCAGCAGCCCCGTTTATCCGGGCACAGATACGCAGTATTTT. Protein sequence: CASSPVYPGTDTQYF.

This clonotype was observed at least ten times. This chain connects TRBV27 to TRBJ2-7; no firm D call. Germline V gives CDR1 MNHEY, CDR2 SMNVEV (reference sequence). V was trimmed by 0 bases and J by 2 bases, leaving 8 bases between them. CDR3 size: 14 residues. As DNA, the CDR3 is TGTGCCAGCAGTTTATCCATACTAACCTACGAGCAGTACTTC. Protein product: CASSLSILTYEQYF.